This record covers a single T cell receptor beta chain. Its target is unknown. Germline V lookup: CDR1 SGDLS, CDR2 YYNGEE. The V gene end was trimmed by 4 bases and the J gene end by 0 bases; junction bases not matched to a gene: 4. The CDR3 is 15 residues long. These data originate in a study of graft-versus-host responses after intestinal transplantation. Study outcomes and limitations: Some patients had graft-donor T cell macrochimerism, and their allografts showed high graft-versus-host to host-versus-graft clonal ratios.

Assay: immunoSEQ multiplex PCR; the TCRdb copy retains only in-frame clones and omits some. Of 28,000 or so clones in the sample, about four fifths were seen once. This receptor was taken from a human donor who received an intestinal transplant. The material sequenced was unstimulated CD8+ T cells sorted from spleen or lymph node cells, taken before intestinal transplant. The genes are TRBV9 and TRBJ2-1, with 7 bases that match TRBD2. CDR3 sequence: CASSKSGISYNEQFF. As DNA, the CDR3 is TGTGCCAGCAGCAAAAGCGGGATCTCCTACAATGAGCAGTTCTTC.